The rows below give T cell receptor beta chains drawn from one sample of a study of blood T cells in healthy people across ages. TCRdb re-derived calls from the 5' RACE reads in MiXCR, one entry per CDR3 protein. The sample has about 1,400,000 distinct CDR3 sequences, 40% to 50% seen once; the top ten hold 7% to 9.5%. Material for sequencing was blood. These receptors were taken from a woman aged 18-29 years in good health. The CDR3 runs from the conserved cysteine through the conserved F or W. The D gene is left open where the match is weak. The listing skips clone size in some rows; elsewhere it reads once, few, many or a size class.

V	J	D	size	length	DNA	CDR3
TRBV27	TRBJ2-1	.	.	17	TGTGCCAGCAGTTTACCATCCCCGGCGAGGGTTGGGAATGAGCAGTTCTTC	CASSLPSPARVGNEQFF
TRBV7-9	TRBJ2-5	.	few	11	TGTGCCAGCCATTCACAAGAGACCCAGTACTTC	CASHSQETQYF
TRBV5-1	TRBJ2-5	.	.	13	TGCGCCAGCAGCTTAAGAACCCGAGAGACCCAGTACTTC	CASSLRTRETQYF
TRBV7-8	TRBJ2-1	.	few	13	TGTGCCAGCAGCTTAGTGATCCGAAATGAGCAGTTCTTC	CASSLVIRNEQFF
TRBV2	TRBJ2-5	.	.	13	TGTGCCAGCGACACGGGACTTTTAGATGAGCAGTACTTC	CASDTGLLDEQYF
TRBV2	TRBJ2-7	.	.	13	TGTGCCAGCAGTGGAGTAGCCTACAATGAGCAGTACTTC	CASSGVAYNEQYF
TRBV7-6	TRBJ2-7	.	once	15	TGTGCCAGCAGCCCCCAGTGGGAGCCGTCCTACGAGCAGTACTTC	CASSPQWEPSYEQYF
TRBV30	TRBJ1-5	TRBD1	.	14	TGTGCCTGGAGACATGGACAGGGAATTCAGCCCCAGCATTTT	CAWRHGQGIQPQHF
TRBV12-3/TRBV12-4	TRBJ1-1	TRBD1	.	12	TGTGCCATACGAGGGGGCCGGACTGAAGCTTTCTTT	CAIRGGRTEAFF
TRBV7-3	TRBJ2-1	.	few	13	TGTGCCAGCAGCTTATTTCCGGGGAATGAGCAGTTCTTC	CASSLFPGNEQFF
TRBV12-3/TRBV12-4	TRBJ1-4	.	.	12	TGTGCCAGCAGACTTAAAGTAGGAAAACTGTTTTTT	CASRLKVGKLFF
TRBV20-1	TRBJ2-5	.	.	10	TGCAGTGCGGAAGGAAATGTGCAGTACTTC	CSAEGNVQYF
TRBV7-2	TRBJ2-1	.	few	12	TGTGCCAGCAGCTTAGGGCGGAGTGAGCAGTTCTTC	CASSLGRSEQFF
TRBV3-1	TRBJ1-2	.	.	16	TGTGCCAGCAGCCAAGAGGCGCCATACCGTCAGTATGGCTACACCTTC	CASSQEAPYRQYGYTF
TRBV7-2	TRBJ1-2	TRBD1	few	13	TGTGCCAGCAGCCACGACAGGGCTAGTGGCTACACCTTC	CASSHDRASGYTF
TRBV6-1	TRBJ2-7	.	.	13	TGTGCCAGCAGTGAAGCGCAAGATTACGAGCAGTACTTC	CASSEAQDYEQYF
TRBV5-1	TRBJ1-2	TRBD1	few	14	TGCGCCAGCAGCTTGAATTGGCAGGGGGACGGCTACACCTTC	CASSLNWQGDGYTF
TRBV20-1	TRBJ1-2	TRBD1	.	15	TGCAGTGTTAGAGGAGGGACAGGGAGAATCTATGGCTACACCTTC	CSVRGGTGRIYGYTF
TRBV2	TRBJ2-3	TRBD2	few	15	TGTGCCAGCACTCTAGCGGGATTTGGGACAGATACGCAGTATTTT	CASTLAGFGTDTQYF
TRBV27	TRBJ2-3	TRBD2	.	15	TGTGCCAGCAGTTCGGGGACTACTGGCACAGATACGCAGTATTTT	CASSSGTTGTDTQYF